Listed here are 22 T cell receptor beta chains from one sample, sequenced in a study of blood T cell repertoires in COVID-19. Clones were sequenced by immunoSEQ multiplex PCR, and TCRdb holds only the in-frame ones, with some missing. The table lists about 94,000 clones, roughly four fifths of them singletons, with about 6.3% in the top ten. Specimen: peripheral blood. These receptors came from a man aged 55 to 69 with acute or convalescent COVID-19.

The V gene is TRBV24-1, the J gene TRBJ2-3, with 8 bases matching TRBD1. The germline V gene encodes CDR1 KGHDR and CDR2 SFDVKD. The ends lost 7 bases at V and 2 bases at J; junction bases unmatched: 13. CDR3 size: 17 residues. In nucleotides, the CDR3 is TGTGCCACCAGCCAACCCGGGACAGGAGAGGACACAGATACGCAGTATTTT. Amino acids: CATSQPGTGEDTDTQYF.

This clone was picked up a small number of times. The chain joins TRBV3-1 (or the pseudogene TRBV3-2) to TRBJ2-1; no firm D call. Trimming took off 1 base at V and 0 bases at J, with 10 bases between the two ends. The CDR3 has 16 residues. Germline loops: CDR1 LGHDT, CDR2 YNNKEL (reference sequence). CDR3 loop: CASSQGGFSSYNEQFF. The CDR3 nucleotides are TGTGCCAGCAGCCAAGGAGGTTTTAGCTCCTACAATGAGCAGTTCTTC.

The chain carries TRBV9 and TRBJ2-1; maybe TRBD2 (6 bases). Looked up from germline, CDR1 is SGDLS and CDR2 is YYNGEE. This CDR3 has 16 amino acids. The V end lost 4 bases, the J end lost 4 bases, and 18 bases lay between the germline ends. In DNA, the CDR3 is TGTGCCAGCAGCACCCTGGGACTCGAGATTTACAATGAGCAGTTCTTC. Translation gives CASSTLGLEIYNEQFF.

The J gene is TRBJ1-4, the V gene TRBV3-1 (or the pseudogene TRBV3-2), with 7 nucleotides matching TRBD1. Per germline, CDR1 LGHDT and CDR2 YNNKEL (reference sequence). The CDR3 length is 14 residues. V trimming: 1 base; J trimming: 7 bases; junction bases outside the gene matches: 3. CDR3 sequence reads: CASSQVSGGEKLFF. CDR3 sequence (DNA): TGTGCCAGCAGCCAAGTTTCAGGGGGTGAAAAACTGTTTTTT.

The chain carries TRBV24-1 and TRBJ2-6; weak D call: TRBD2 (5 bases). Germline CDR1 KGHDR, CDR2 SFDVKD. The CDR3 is made up of 19 amino acids. Trimming cost V 4 bases and J 2 bases, with 20 bases left between them. The CDR3 loop reads CATSDHTRGVGAGANVLTF. The CDR3 DNA sequence: TGTGCCACCAGTGACCACACTCGGGGAGTTGGTGCTGGGGCCAACGTCCTGACTTTC.

The genes are TRBV5-1 and TRBJ1-5; a weak D match, TRBD1 (5 bases). CDR1 is SGHRS and CDR2 is YFSETQ in the germline V gene. V was pared by 4 bases and J by 2 bases, with 16 bases between. The CDR3 runs to 16 residues. The CDR3 protein is CASSPEGDYRNQPQHF. The CDR3 DNA follows: TGCGCCAGCAGCCCGGAAGGGGATTATCGCAATCAGCCCCAGCATTTT.

V is TRBV6-2 or TRBV6-3 and J is TRBJ1-1; D uncertain. The germline CDR1 and CDR2 sequences are MNHEY and SVGEGT. This CDR3 spans 14 amino acids. Trimming cost V 6 bases and J 0 bases, with 11 bases left between them. In nucleotides, the CDR3 is TGTGCCAGCAGCTATTATACGGTGAACACTGAAGCTTTCTTT. Translated, it gives CASSYYTVNTEAFF.

Concerning this clone itself: Different DNA sequences within this sample yield the same CDR3. This chain connects TRBV5-1 to TRBJ1-1; D not certain. Looked up from germline, CDR1 is SGHRS and CDR2 is YFSETQ. The CDR3 spans 14 residues. The V end lost 1 base, the J end lost 2 bases, and 9 bases lay between the germline ends. CDR3 amino acids: CASSLLTGNTEAFF. CDR3 nucleotide sequence: TGCGCCAGCAGCTTGTTGACGGGAAACACTGAAGCTTTCTTT.

The rearrangement links TRBV10-2 to TRBJ2-7; 7 bases agree with TRBD2. The CDR3 runs 16 residues. The V and J ends lost 4 bases and 3 bases, in that order; junction bases with no gene match: 12. Germline V gene lookup returns CDR1 WSHSY and CDR2 SAAADI. The CDR3 sequence is CASSVGGEAANYEQYF. In DNA form, the CDR3 reads TGCGCCAGCAGTGTGGGGGGGGAGGCAGCTAACTACGAGCAGTACTTC.

V is TRBV4-1 and J is TRBJ2-1; the match to TRBD2 covers 12 bases. This CDR3 has 13 residues. V dropped 4 bases and J dropped 8; count of bases not matched to a gene: 0. Per the germline V gene, CDR1 is MGHRA and CDR2 is YSYEKL. CDR3 nucleotide sequence: TGCGCCAGCAGCCGACTAGCGGGGGATGAGCAGTTCTTC. Its protein is CASSRLAGDEQFF.

The rearrangement links TRBV4-1 to TRBJ2-7, with 9 bases matching TRBD1. The CDR3 length is 14 residues. Germline values: CDR1 MGHRA, CDR2 YSYEKL. V was clipped by 5 bases and J by 2 bases; unmatched bases: 4. The CDR3 coding sequence is TGCGCCAGCAGCGTGGACAGGGGAACCTACGAGCAGTACTTC. Translation gives CASSVDRGTYEQYF.

In this sample, this clone turned up a few times. The rearrangement uses TRBV7-8 and TRBJ2-7; no definite D call. The V gene's germline CDR1 is SGHVS and CDR2 FQNEAQ. The CDR3 loop spans 12 amino acids. The V gene lost 1 base and the J gene lost 2 bases, with 3 bases spanning the gap. CDR3 amino acids: CASSLVTYEQYF. The CDR3 DNA reads as TGTGCCAGCAGCTTAGTAACCTACGAGCAGTACTTC.

The chain joins TRBV24-1 to TRBJ2-2, with 9 nucleotides matching TRBD2. V shed 5 bases and J 4 bases; nucleotides not matched to a gene: 10. Germline CDR1 and CDR2: KGHDR and SFDVKD. This CDR3 comprises 17 residues. In DNA form, the CDR3 reads TGTGCCACCAGTGGAGTCTTAGCGGGGGACCTCACCGGGGAGCTGTTTTTT. Protein product: CATSGVLAGDLTGELFF.

The chain joins TRBV11-2 to TRBJ2-1, with D possibly being TRBD2 (6 bases). Per the germline V gene, CDR1 is SGHAT and CDR2 is FQNNGV. The CDR3 loop spans 15 amino acids. The V and J ends lost 5 bases and 1 base respectively, with 12 bases between them. CDR3 in amino acids: CASSPDGGSYNEQFF. CDR3 DNA: TGTGCCAGCAGCCCGGACGGGGGATCCTACAATGAGCAGTTCTTC.

The chain combines TRBV19 with TRBJ1-5, with D perhaps matching TRBD1 (6 bases). Germline CDR1 is LNHDA and CDR2 is SQIVND (reference sequence). CDR3 size: 14 residues. Between the trimmed V and J ends, which lost 3 bases and 6 bases, there was a span of 12 bases. Here the CDR3 reads CASSIGGQLQPQHF. The DNA for the CDR3 is TGTGCCAGTAGTATCGGGGGGCAGCTTCAGCCCCAGCATTTT.

This rearrangement joins TRBV19 to TRBJ1-5, with D possibly matching TRBD1 (6 bases). Trimming stripped 5 bases from V and 1 base from J, with 12 bases between. Germline loops: CDR1 LNHDA, CDR2 SQIVND (reference sequence). The CDR3 consists of 15 residues. This CDR3 is CASSRDTGSNQPQHF. For the CDR3, the DNA is TGTGCCAGTAGTCGGGACACCGGGAGCAATCAGCCCCAGCATTTT.

This chain joins TRBV24-1 and TRBJ1-1, with 8 bases lining up with TRBD1. V lost 3 bases and J lost 0; bases outside the gene matches: 2. Germline V gene lookup returns CDR1 KGHDR and CDR2 SFDVKD. The CDR3 runs to 15 residues. The CDR3: CATSDGQGMNTEAFF. In nucleotides, the CDR3 is TGTGCCACCAGTGATGGACAGGGTATGAACACTGAAGCTTTCTTT.

The table lists this clone with a count of one. DNA of the CDR3: TGTGCCAGTAGACCCTATCTAGCGGGGAGAAGCACCGGGGAGCTGTTTTTT. This codes for CASRPYLAGRSTGELFF. This chain joins TRBV19 and TRBJ2-2; 9 positions match TRBD2. CDR1 and CDR2 from the germline V gene are LNHDA and SQIVND (reference sequence). The length of the CDR3 is 17 residues. The junction had 12 bases not matched to a gene; V was cut back by 6 bases and J by 4 bases.

The genes are TRBV7-2 and TRBJ2-3; TRBD1 agrees at 8 bases. The CDR3 covers 15 residues. CDR1 is SGHTA and CDR2 is FQGNSA in the germline V gene. Trimming removed 1 base from V and 7 bases from J; junction bases left unmatched: 7. The CDR3 DNA is TGTGCCAGCAGCTTAGGGGGGACAGGAGACAATACGCAGTATTTT. Its protein product is CASSLGGTGDNTQYF.

The CDR3 loop is CAIKGQGANEQFF. In DNA form, the CDR3 reads TGTGCCATCAAGGGACAGGGGGCAAATGAGCAGTTCTTC. The chain is built from TRBV10-3 and TRBJ2-1, with 12 bases aligning to TRBD1. CDR3 size: 13 residues. Germline loops: CDR1 ENHRY, CDR2 SYGVKD. V trimming: 7 bases; J trimming: 7 bases; junction bases outside the gene matches: 2.

The chain combines TRBV16 with TRBJ1-1; D is unclear. This CDR3 has 12 residues. Trimming pared 2 bases from V and 6 bases from J, leaving 7 bases between. Germline CDR1 is KGHSY and CDR2 is FQNENV. CDR3 sequence: CASSQLTAEAFF. The CDR3 DNA follows: TGTGCCAGCAGCCAACTAACGGCTGAAGCTTTCTTT.

The chain uses TRBV19 and TRBJ1-1, with D possibly being TRBD1 (6 bases). V gave up 3 bases and J gave up 1 base, with 15 bases separating them. Looked up from germline, CDR1 is LNHDA and CDR2 is SQIVND (reference sequence). This CDR3 contains 16 residues. The CDR3 nucleotides are TGTGCCAGTAGTATTTTAACAGGGAACTGGAACACTGAAGCTTTCTTT. It encodes CASSILTGNWNTEAFF.